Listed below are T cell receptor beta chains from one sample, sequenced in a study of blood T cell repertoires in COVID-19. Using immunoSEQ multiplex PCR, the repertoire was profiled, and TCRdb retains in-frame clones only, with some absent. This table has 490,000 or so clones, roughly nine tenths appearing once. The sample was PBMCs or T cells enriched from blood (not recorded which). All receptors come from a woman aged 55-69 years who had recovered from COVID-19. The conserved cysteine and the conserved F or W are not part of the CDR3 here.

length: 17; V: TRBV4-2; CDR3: ASSQDRSGGYSFNYGYT
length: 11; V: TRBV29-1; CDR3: SVATGDNQPQH
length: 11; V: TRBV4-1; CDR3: ASRRQRYTEAF
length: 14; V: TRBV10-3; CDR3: AISESDRSLSYEQY
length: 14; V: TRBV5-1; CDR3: ASSWTGRPGSDTQY
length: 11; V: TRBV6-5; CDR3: ASSTGGNTEAF
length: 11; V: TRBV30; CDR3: AWSVAESQPQH
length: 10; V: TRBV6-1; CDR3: ASSEAPTRAF
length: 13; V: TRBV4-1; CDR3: ASSQVSGGLETQY
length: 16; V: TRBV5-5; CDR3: ASSLLASGQNSNQPQH
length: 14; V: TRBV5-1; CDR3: ASSQPPGRTYNEQF
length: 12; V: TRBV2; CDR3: ASSARVLNTEAF
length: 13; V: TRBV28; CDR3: ASSGGTGLNSPLH
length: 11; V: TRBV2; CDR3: ASSEDRNTEAF
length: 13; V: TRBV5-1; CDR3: ASSREGQLNQPQH
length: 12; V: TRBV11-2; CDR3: ASSLERTGNTIY
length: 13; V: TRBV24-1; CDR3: ATSDPGLENNEQF
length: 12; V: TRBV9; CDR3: ASSEGQSSGELF
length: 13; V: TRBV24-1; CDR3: ATSEAQGVNYGYT
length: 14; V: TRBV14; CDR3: ASSPAGRGLQYEQF
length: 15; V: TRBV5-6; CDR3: ASSLRPPRASYTEAF
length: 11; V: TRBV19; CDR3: ASRGQGNYGYT
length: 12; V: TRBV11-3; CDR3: ASSESGTGGRQY
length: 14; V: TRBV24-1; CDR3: ATSDFTGRGVNEQF
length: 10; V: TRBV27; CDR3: ASSSFHGEAF
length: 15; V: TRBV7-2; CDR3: ASSLVPWGGGANVLT
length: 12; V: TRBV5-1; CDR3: ASRRTPDTDTQY
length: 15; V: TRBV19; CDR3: ASSDRGLAGVPDTQY
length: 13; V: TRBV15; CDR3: ATSRDQQGSYGYT
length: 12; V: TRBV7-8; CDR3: ASSLSRQGPGAF
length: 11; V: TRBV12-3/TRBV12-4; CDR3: ASSFGRGRGYT
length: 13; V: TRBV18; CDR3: ASSQGTDSNQPQH
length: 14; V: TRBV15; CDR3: ATSRPLGTGGNTIY
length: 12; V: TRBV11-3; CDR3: ASSLEAGQWGYT
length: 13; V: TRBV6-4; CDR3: ASSEYDRETGELF
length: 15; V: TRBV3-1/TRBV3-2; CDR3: ASSHPGRRGGPDTQY
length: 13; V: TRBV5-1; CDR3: ASTGTSANTDTQY